This T cell receptor beta chain was captured by sequencing in a study of T cells after posttransplantation cyclophosphamide. A remark on this clone: Its target is not known.

Findings of the study overall: TRB clonality was highly associated with recipient CMV seropositivity and reactivation. Skin or GI-infiltrating T cells shared few TRB sequences with blood. Donor-recipient repertoire similarity was low at 1-2 months, rising over year one.

The germline V gene encodes CDR1 SGHKS and CDR2 YYEKEE (reference sequence). The CDR3 has 16 residues. J lost 8 bases, V lost 4 bases, and 12 bases had no gene match. Repertoires were generated with immunoSEQ multiplex PCR, while TCRdb's copy carries only in-frame clones and drops some. The table lists about 20,000 clones, roughly 70% of them singletons. Treatment was busulfan-fludarabine conditioning, a marrow graft, and cyclophosphamide on days +3 and +4. The sequences come from PBMCs, collected after an allogeneic stem cell transplant with post-transplant cyclophosphamide. The chain has TRBV5-5 and TRBJ1-3, with TRBD1 matching 10 bases. The receptor's source is a young adult male patient who received an allogeneic stem cell transplant from a related donor, was CMV-positive, and had acute GVHD only. A subset of T cells may come from the graft donor. DNA of the CDR3: TGTGCCAGCAGCCTATCCCCCCGGACAGGGGGTGACACCATATATTTT. This translates into CASSLSPRTGGDTIYF.